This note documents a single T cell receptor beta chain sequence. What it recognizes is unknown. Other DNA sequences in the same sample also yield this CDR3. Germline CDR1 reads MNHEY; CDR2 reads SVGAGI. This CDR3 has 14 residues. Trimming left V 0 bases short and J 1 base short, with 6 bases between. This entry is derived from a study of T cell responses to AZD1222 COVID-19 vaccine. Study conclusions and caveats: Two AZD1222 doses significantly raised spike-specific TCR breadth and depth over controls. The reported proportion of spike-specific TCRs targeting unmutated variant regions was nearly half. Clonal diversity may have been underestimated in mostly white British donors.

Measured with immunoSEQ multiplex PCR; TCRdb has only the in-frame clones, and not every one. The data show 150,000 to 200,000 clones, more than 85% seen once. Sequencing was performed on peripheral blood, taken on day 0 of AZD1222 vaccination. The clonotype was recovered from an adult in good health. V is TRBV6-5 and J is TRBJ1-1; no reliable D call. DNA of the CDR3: TGTGCCAGCAGTTACTCACGGGGGAACACTGAAGCTTTCTTT. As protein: CASSYSRGNTEAFF.